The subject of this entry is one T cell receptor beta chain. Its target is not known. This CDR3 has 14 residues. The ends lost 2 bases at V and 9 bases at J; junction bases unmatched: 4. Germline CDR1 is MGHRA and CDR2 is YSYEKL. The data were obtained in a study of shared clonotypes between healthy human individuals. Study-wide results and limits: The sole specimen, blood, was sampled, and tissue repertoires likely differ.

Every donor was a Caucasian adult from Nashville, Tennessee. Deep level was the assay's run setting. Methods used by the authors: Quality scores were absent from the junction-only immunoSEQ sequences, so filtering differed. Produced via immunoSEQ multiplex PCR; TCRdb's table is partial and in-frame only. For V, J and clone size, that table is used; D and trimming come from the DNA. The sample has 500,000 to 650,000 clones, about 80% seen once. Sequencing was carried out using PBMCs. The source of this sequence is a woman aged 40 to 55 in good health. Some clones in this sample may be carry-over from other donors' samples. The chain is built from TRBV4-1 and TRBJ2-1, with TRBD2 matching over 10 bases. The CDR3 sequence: CASSQKLAGTEQFF. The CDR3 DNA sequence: TGCGCCAGCAGCCAAAAACTAGCGGGAACTGAGCAGTTCTTC.